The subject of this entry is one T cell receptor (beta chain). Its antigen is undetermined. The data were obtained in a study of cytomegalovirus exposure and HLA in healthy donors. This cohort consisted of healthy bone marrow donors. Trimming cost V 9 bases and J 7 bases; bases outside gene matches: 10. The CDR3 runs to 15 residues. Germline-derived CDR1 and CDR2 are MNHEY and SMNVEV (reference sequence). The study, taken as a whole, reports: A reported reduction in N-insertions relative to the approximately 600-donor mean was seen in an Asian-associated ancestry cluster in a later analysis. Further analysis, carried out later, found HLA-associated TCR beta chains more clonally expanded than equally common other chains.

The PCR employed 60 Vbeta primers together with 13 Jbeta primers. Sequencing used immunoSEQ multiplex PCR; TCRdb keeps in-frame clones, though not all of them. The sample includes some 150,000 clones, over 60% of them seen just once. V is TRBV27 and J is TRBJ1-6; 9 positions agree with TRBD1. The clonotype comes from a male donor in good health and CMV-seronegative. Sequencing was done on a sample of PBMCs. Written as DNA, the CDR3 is TGTGCCAGTAGGAGCACAGACAGGGGGAATTCACCCCTCCACTTT. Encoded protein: CASRSTDRGNSPLHF.